This TCR beta chain was captured by sequencing in a study of OX40 agonist ivuxolimab in advanced cancers. Overall study findings and caveats: CD8+ T cells averaged more expanded clones than CD4+. Circulating CD4+ and CD8+ T cells showed clonal expansion by week 6 at 0.1 to 3.0 mg/kg.

No patient had autoimmune disease or received systemic immunosuppression. The timepoints at which blood was sampled were baseline, cycle 4 day 1, and cycle 7 day 1. The CDR3 consists of 13 residues. CDR1 and CDR2 (germline): SGHRS, YFSETQ. The ends were cut back, 6 bases at V and 3 bases at J, with 13 bases in the middle. This table comes from immunoSEQ multiplex PCR, and its TCRdb copy is limited to in-frame clones, with some not included. There are 55,000 to 60,000 clones in the sample; over 75% occur only once, and 0.75% lies in the top ten. Of note for this clone: Its antigen remains unknown.

The material sequenced was CD4+ or CD8+ T cells sorted from blood, taken in a trial of the OX40 agonist ivuxolimab. This TCR was recovered from an adult with an advanced solid tumor such as melanoma, head and neck, liver or kidney cancer. The chain employs TRBV5-1 and TRBJ2-7; D uncertain. CDR3 amino acids: CASTLDGLYEQYF. The CDR3 DNA follows: TGCGCCAGCACCCTGGACGGCCTCTACGAGCAGTACTTC.